Detailed here is one TCR beta chain. The antigen is unknown. These data come from a study of CXCR3-negative and CXCR3-positive naive CD8 T cells. The study's findings and limits: Fresh PBMCs went into most assays, and CXCR3 expression partly declined after cryopreservation. Similar TRBV-TRBJ gene usage was seen in naive CXCR3-negative and CXCR3-positive cells, but not in memory cells. When CXCR3-positive naive cells were set against CXCR3-negative naive cells, the former had more hydrophobic TRB CDR3s.

Germline V gives CDR1 SQVTM, CDR2 ANQGSEA. The length of the CDR3 is 13 residues. UMI-tagged TRB cDNA libraries were built via 5' RACE. TCRdb derives one entry per CDR3 protein from the 5' RACE reads, leaving out DNA. This repertoire includes 95,000 to 100,000 distinct CDR3 sequences. Naive CD8+ T cells displayed a CD45RO-CCR7+CD27+CD95- phenotype. The sequenced sample was naive CXCR3+ CD8+ T cells from blood. Subset specified: CD45RO-CCR7+CD27+CD95- naive CD8+ T cells expressing CXCR3 (TNR3+). The chain recombines TRBV29-1 with TRBJ1-4; TCRdb indicates TRBD1, and absent DNA this call remains unverified. This TCR derives from a human donor in good health. Some clones in this sample may be carry-over from other donors' samples. CDR3 loop: CSVEDPRGEKLFF. The full variable domain, completed using reference TRBV29-1 and TRBJ1-4, is SAVISQKPSRDICQRGTSLTIQCQVDSQVTMMFWYRQQPGQSLTLIATANQGSEATYESGFVIDKFPISRPNLTFSTLTVSNMSPEDSSIYLCSVEDPRGEKLFFGSGTQLSVL.